The present TCR beta chain was sequenced within a study of blood T cell repertoires in COVID-19. As for the study in general: Donors in the United States, Italy and Spain gave samples during acute or convalescent COVID-19.

Study processing details: Nucleated cell counts were estimated from reference gene primer amplification. Only in-frame clones appear in the TCRdb table, and some are missing; sequencing was by immunoSEQ multiplex PCR. The V and J calls and the clone size are those of that table, but D and trimming were determined from the DNA. The sample lists around 300,000 clones, around 90% occurring once. CDR1 SGDLS and CDR2 YYNGEE come from the germline V gene. The trim removed 10 bases at V and 6 bases at J, leaving 7 bases unmatched. The CDR3 is 12 amino acids. Seattle patients were enrolled during active infection and followed longitudinally.

This TCR derives from a woman in her twenties or thirties with COVID-19, enrolled during active disease. The chain has TRBV9 and TRBJ2-7; TRBD2 aligns across 10 bases. Material: peripheral blood. The CDR3 is CARGTSDSEQYF. The CDR3 bases are TGTGCCCGCGGGACTAGCGATTCCGAGCAGTACTTC. The whole variable domain, filled in from reference TRBV9 and TRBJ2-7, reads DSGVTQTPKHLITATGQRVTLRCSPRSGDLSVYWYQQSLDQGLQFLIQYYNGEERAKGNILERFSAQQFPDLHSELNLSSLELGDSALYFCARGTSDSEQYFGPGTRLTVT.